This is a list of T cell receptor beta chains from one sample in a study of shared clonotypes between healthy human individuals. Sequencing was performed with immunoSEQ multiplex PCR; in TCRdb, only in-frame clones are kept and a portion is missing. The sample shows approximately 2,200,000 clones, about 93% of them seen only once. The material sequenced was naive CD8+ T cells from PBMCs. The receptors stem from a young man in good health. Some clones in this sample may be carry-over from other donors' samples. The CDR3 runs from the conserved cysteine through the conserved F or W. Fields, in order: V gene, CDR3 protein.

v_gene: TRBV4-1
CDR3aa: CASSQRQQNTEAFF

v_gene: TRBV7-6
CDR3aa: CASSSTGDSATDTQYF

v_gene: TRBV28
CDR3aa: CASSLSGVKEYF

v_gene: TRBV28
CDR3aa: CASSGRQGTGELFF

v_gene: TRBV9
CDR3aa: CASSVGWGNTEAFF

v_gene: TRBV10-3
CDR3aa: CAISLAGGALETQYF

v_gene: TRBV7-6
CDR3aa: CASSPRPGTETSGSYEQYF

v_gene: TRBV7-2
CDR3aa: CASSFIRGSGSENYEQYF

v_gene: TRBV14
CDR3aa: CASQGVASGAYNEQFF

v_gene: TRBV7-9
CDR3aa: CASSLADSVRRETQYF

v_gene: TRBV9
CDR3aa: CASSQGGEDTQYF

v_gene: TRBV11-1
CDR3aa: CASSGQPLGYGYTF

v_gene: TRBV27
CDR3aa: CASSTVTDSGANVLTF

v_gene: TRBV7-9
CDR3aa: CASSTHQGLAFEQFF

v_gene: TRBV19
CDR3aa: CASSIPGGNTIYF

v_gene: TRBV11-1
CDR3aa: CASSLRLAGGVTDTQYF

v_gene: TRBV7-9
CDR3aa: CASSAPLGSSGNTIYF

v_gene: TRBV9
CDR3aa: CASSASGTSGRVTQYF